The entry below gives a single T cell receptor (beta chain) sequence along with its context. This sample was included in a study of blood T cell repertoires in COVID-19. Study background: The United States, Italy and Spain were the sources of the acute and convalescent COVID-19 samples. Nucleic acid was either cDNA or gDNA, and it came from T cells, B-cell-depleted T cells, or PBMCs.

From germline, CDR1 is ENHRY and CDR2 SYGVKD. The ends lost 6 bases at V and 2 bases at J; junction bases unmatched: 2. This CDR3 contains 15 residues. This table comes from immunoSEQ multiplex PCR, and its TCRdb copy is limited to in-frame clones, with some not included. The sample shows approximately 120,000 clones, 65% to 90% of them seen only once. This receptor was taken from a woman of 80 years or more with active or convalescent COVID-19. Sequencing was performed on peripheral blood. This sequence joins TRBV10-3 and TRBJ2-2, with TRBD2 identical over 11 bases. CDR3 in amino acids: CAIRGTSGNTGELFF. The CDR3 region has the DNA TGTGCCATCAGGGGGACTAGCGGAAACACCGGGGAGCTGTTTTTT.